This passage covers 21 T cell receptor beta chains from one sample sequenced in a study of blood T cells in healthy people across ages. Primed by a sample-barcoded 5' primer and a J-beta primer mix, a second PCR proceeded for about 7 to 12 cycles. MiXCR, run by TCRdb on the 5' RACE reads, gives a single entry per CDR3 protein. The sample has 600,000 or so distinct CDR3 sequences; less than 35% are singletons. Source material: blood. These receptors all stem from an elderly woman in good health.

With regard to this clonotype: A read error is possible here, since a much larger clone lies one base away. The chain's CDR3 is CSTTSGVTYNEQVF. CDR3 nucleotide sequence: TGCAGCACGACTAGCGGGGTCACCTACAATGAGCAGGTCTTC. The chain links TRBV29-1 to TRBJ2-1, with 11 bases lining up with TRBD2. In germline, CDR1 is SQVTM, CDR2 ANQGSEA. The CDR3 is 14 residues long.

This clonotype showed up just a few times. The gene calls are TRBV7-8 and TRBJ1-2; D unresolved. V lost 4 bases and J lost 3, with 12 bases in between. Germline V lookup: CDR1 SGHVS, CDR2 FQNEAQ. The CDR3 totals 14 residues. This chain's CDR3 is CASSSREGYYGYTF. CDR3 DNA sequence: TGTGCCAGCAGCTCCCGGGAAGGGTACTATGGCTACACCTTC.

The chain combines TRBV27 with TRBJ1-4; 8 nucleotides align to TRBD1. This CDR3 comprises 15 residues. Per the germline V gene, CDR1 is MNHEY and CDR2 is SMNVEV (reference sequence). Unmatched junction bases numbered 8, after V lost 5 bases and J lost 6 bases. The CDR3: CASSGTTGVDEKLFF. CDR3 DNA: TGTGCCAGCAGTGGGACGACAGGGGTGGATGAAAAACTGTTTTTT.

This clonotype came up many times. DNA of the CDR3: TGTGCCAGCAGCCAAGTAGAGGGGGACACTGAAGCTTTCTTT. Translated, it gives CASSQVEGDTEAFF. The chain has TRBV4-2 and TRBJ1-1; D is possibly TRBD1 (6 bases). This CDR3 is 14 amino acids long. Germline V lookup: CDR1 LGHNA, CDR2 YNFKEQ. Deletions cut 1 base from V and 3 bases from J, with 9 bases between.

This clonotype was counted at least ten times. The J gene is TRBJ2-6, the V gene TRBV7-2, with D unresolved. CDR1 SGHTA and CDR2 FQGNSA come from the germline V gene. V was clipped by 2 bases and J by 4 bases, with 18 bases between them. This CDR3 is 18 amino acids long. CDR3 DNA sequence: TGTGCCAGCAGCTTAATACCCAGGTCCCTGGGGGGGGCCAACGTCCTGACTTTC. Translated: CASSLIPRSLGGANVLTF.

At least ten counts were recorded for this clonotype. The chain has TRBV20-1 and TRBJ2-1, with D possibly matching TRBD1 (5 bases). V lost 2 bases and J lost 4, with 12 bases in between. The germline CDR1 and CDR2 sequences are DFQATT and SNEGSKA (reference sequence). The CDR3 length is 14 residues. The CDR3 sequence is CSARTDSEYNEQFF. The CDR3 nucleotides read TGCAGTGCTAGAACCGACAGTGAGTACAATGAGCAGTTCTTC.

Notes on this clonotype: This could be a read error, since a much larger clone is one nucleotide away. The rearrangement uses TRBV5-1 and TRBJ1-2; 7 nucleotides match TRBD1. The germline V gene encodes CDR1 SGHRS and CDR2 YFSETQ. This CDR3 is built from 14 residues. Germline trimming cut 4 bases from V and 4 bases from J; bases unmatched to any gene: 7. The CDR3 sequence: CASSPDGQAYGYTF. In DNA, the CDR3 is TGCGCCAGCAGCCCTGATGGACAGGCCTATGGCTACACCTTC.

This clonotype was seen a handful of times. V usage is TRBV7-3 and J usage is TRBJ2-2; D tentatively fits TRBD1 or TRBD2 (6 bases each). Per the germline V gene, CDR1 is SGHTA and CDR2 is FQGTGA. The CDR3 is 16 residues long. The V gene lost 3 bases and the J gene lost 4 bases, with 15 bases spanning the gap. CDR3 loop: CASSFYSGASTGELFF. The CDR3 bases are TGTGCCAGCAGCTTCTACTCGGGGGCGAGCACCGGGGAGCTGTTTTTT.

V usage is TRBV6-1 and J usage is TRBJ2-1, with D hard to call. From germline, CDR1 is MNHNS and CDR2 SASEGT. The V end lost 4 bases, the J end lost 1 base, and 11 bases lay between the germline ends. The CDR3 totals 15 residues. DNA of the CDR3: TGTGCCAGCAGTGCTGACACCACATCCTACAATGAGCAGTTCTTC. It translates to CASSADTTSYNEQFF.

This clonotype was observed many times. The chain carries TRBV29-1 and TRBJ1-2; 11 nucleotides line up with TRBD1. CDR1 and CDR2 from the germline V gene are SQVTM and ANQGSEA. After removal of 4 bases from V and 8 bases from J, the junction contained 0 bases not matched to a gene. This CDR3 region has 11 residues. CDR3 nucleotide sequence: TGCAGCGTTGGGGACAGGGGGGGCTACACCTTC. As protein: CSVGDRGGYTF.

There are many counts of this clonotype. The chain employs TRBV7-3 and TRBJ2-7; 9 bases fit TRBD2. Losses at the gene ends were 5 bases for V and 6 bases for J; bases not matched to a gene: 14. CDR1 is SGHTA and CDR2 is FQGTGA in the germline V gene. The CDR3 loop spans 16 amino acids. The CDR3: CASSPVVTTSGGEQYF. CDR3 DNA sequence: TGTGCCAGCAGCCCGGTCGTGACGACTAGCGGAGGCGAGCAGTACTTC. Filled out from reference TRBV7-3 and TRBJ2-7, the complete variable domain reads GAGVSQTPSNKVTEKGKYVELRCDPISGHTALYWYRQSLGQGPEFLIYFQGTGAADDSGLPNDRFFAVRPEGSVSTLKIQRTERGDSAVYLCASSPVVTTSGGEQYFGPGTRLTVT.

This clonotype was counted only a few times. The genes are TRBV2 and TRBJ1-3; a possible D gene is TRBD1 (5 bases). V was pared by 4 bases and J by 4 bases, with 11 bases between. Germline values: CDR1 SNHLY, CDR2 FYNNEI. CDR3 length: 14 amino acids. CDR3 sequence: CASSVSREGNTIYF. CDR3 DNA: TGTGCCAGCAGTGTGAGCAGGGAGGGAAACACCATATATTTT.

Note on this clonotype: One junction end does not reproduce the germline sequence, and a read error may be involved. The rearrangement links TRBV7-6 to TRBJ2-3; D uncertain. The V gene's germline CDR1 is SGHVS and CDR2 FNYEAQ. CDR3 length equals 12 residues. CDR3 amino acids: CVSSLMADTQYF. The CDR3 DNA sequence: TGTGTCAGCAGCTTAATGGCGGACACGCAGTATTTT.

Points on this clonotype: Being one base from a much bigger clone, this may be a read error. This chain uses TRBV27 with TRBJ2-4, with D possibly matching TRBD1 (6 bases). V dropped 5 bases and J dropped 0 bases, with 29 bases sitting between them. CDR1 is MNHEY and CDR2 is SMNVEV in the germline V gene (reference sequence). The CDR3 spans 21 residues. The chain's CDR3 is CASSPPGTRGPMTKAKNIQYF. CDR3 coding DNA: TGTGCCAGCAGTCCGCCGGGGACAAGGGGCCCTATGACTAAAGCCAAAAACATTCAGTACTTC.

This clonotype has a handful of counts. The J gene is TRBJ2-5, the V gene TRBV7-8, with unresolved D. The CDR3 is 15 residues long. Germline loops: CDR1 SGHVS, CDR2 FQNEAQ. V lost 5 bases to trimming and J lost 5 bases, with 18 bases between them. The CDR3 DNA reads as TGTGCCAGCAGCCCCCCGGGCAGATCGTTGGAGACCCAGTACTTC. The encoded protein is CASSPPGRSLETQYF.

There are many counts of this clonotype. J is TRBJ1-2 and V is TRBV16; 7 bases are shared with TRBD1. Germline CDR1 reads KGHSY; CDR2 reads FQNENV. The CDR3 consists of 14 residues. After removal of 3 bases from V and 3 bases from J, the junction contained 4 bases not matched to a gene. In DNA, the CDR3 is TGTGCCAGCAGCCAGCCACAGGGGTACTATGGCTACACCTTC. This gives the protein CASSQPQGYYGYTF.

This clonotype showed up just once. V usage is TRBV7-2 and J usage is TRBJ2-1; D gene ambiguous. Per germline, CDR1 SGHTA and CDR2 FQGNSA. With 2 bases removed from V and 13 bases from J, the gap between germline ends came to 15 bases. The CDR3 is 13 residues long. The CDR3 DNA reads as TGTGCCAGCAGCTTAACGCAGAGCGAGCCCCAGTTCTTC. Residues: CASSLTQSEPQFF.

The gene calls are TRBV20-1 and TRBJ2-5; the D gene is possibly TRBD1 (6 bases). The CDR3 runs to 16 residues. Germline V gene sequence: CDR1 DFQATT, CDR2 SNEGSKA (reference sequence). V lost 6 bases and J 2 bases, leaving 22 bases between the germline ends. This CDR3 reads CSAPQPQGGQQETQYF. The CDR3 DNA is TGCAGTGCCCCACAGCCACAGGGCGGCCAGCAAGAGACCCAGTACTTC.

This clonotype has at least ten counts. J is TRBJ2-1 and V is TRBV9; 8 nucleotides match TRBD1. The trim removed 0 bases at V and 7 bases at J, leaving 6 bases unmatched. The length of the CDR3 is 15 residues. Germline V gene sequence: CDR1 SGDLS, CDR2 YYNGEE. The CDR3 region has the DNA TGTGCCAGCAGCGTAGGGCCAGGGGGCGGAAATGAGCAGTTCTTC. Translating gives CASSVGPGGGNEQFF.

In this sample, this clonotype turned up many times. The CDR3 loop is CASSEAGTGVGYGYTF. The CDR3 region has the DNA TGTGCCAGCAGCGAGGCCGGGACAGGGGTTGGCTATGGCTACACCTTC. This chain connects TRBV7-2 to TRBJ1-2; 10 bases map to TRBD1. The germline gives CDR1 SGHTA, CDR2 FQGNSA. The CDR3 sequence is 16 residues long. The J segment lost 4 bases and the V segment lost 5 bases, leaving 10 bases of the junction unmatched. Full variable domain (remainder filled in from reference TRBV7-2 and TRBJ1-2): GAGVSQSPSNKVTEKGKDVELRCDPISGHTALYWYRQSLGQGLEFLIYFQGNSAPDKSGLPSDRFSAERTGGSVSTLTIQRTQQEDSAVYLCASSEAGTGVGYGYTFGSGTRLTVV.

This clonotype has ten or more counts. The chain uses TRBV7-2 and TRBJ2-3, with 8 bases that match TRBD2. CDR1 is SGHTA and CDR2 is FQGNSA in the germline V gene. This CDR3 spans 13 amino acids. Trimming took 2 bases from V and 7 from J; bases not matched to a gene: 2. Written as DNA, the CDR3 is TGTGCCAGCAGCTTACAGCGGGGGAATACGCAGTATTTT. This sequence encodes CASSLQRGNTQYF.